These 8 T cell receptor beta chains share one sample of origin, sequenced in a study of T-cell reconstitution after alpha-beta-depleted transplantation in children. Unique molecular identifiers were built into the TCRbeta library. TCRdb re-called the PCR reads through MiXCR, storing one row per CDR3 protein. The table has more than 200,000 distinct CDR3 sequences, approximately 9.7% seen once; the top ten hold approximately 5%. The sample was PBMCs from the stem cell graft donor, taken from the stem cell graft. The receptor set was obtained from a human donor who donated a stem cell graft to a child with SCID.

At least ten counts were recorded for this clonotype. The chain uses TRBV6-1 and TRBJ1-5, with D uncertain. The CDR3 runs 13 residues. Germline CDR1 is MNHNS and CDR2 is SASEGT. V was shortened by 3 bases and J by 8 bases, with 11 bases between the two germline ends. The CDR3 spells CASSEQVLEPQHF. For the CDR3, the DNA is TGTGCCAGCAGTGAGCAGGTTTTGGAGCCCCAGCATTTT.

This clonotype was observed a handful of times. This chain joins TRBV29-1 and TRBJ2-6; D is unresolved. Per germline, CDR1 SQVTM and CDR2 ANQGSEA. The CDR3 covers 14 residues. V was trimmed by 1 base and J by 0 bases, leaving 4 bases between them. CDR3 in amino acids: CSVEGGSGANVLTF. The CDR3 DNA sequence: TGCAGCGTTGAAGGGGGCTCTGGGGCCAACGTCCTGACTTTC.

This clonotype was detected ten times or more. The chain joins TRBV12-3 or TRBV12-4 to TRBJ1-3; D uncertain. Trimming took 7 bases from V and 0 from J, leaving 13 bases between them. The CDR3 loop spans 15 amino acids. As DNA, the CDR3 is TGTGCCAGCATTGGGGTCCGGTACTCTGGAAACACCATATATTTT. Protein sequence: CASIGVRYSGNTIYF.

A remark on this clonotype: Being one base from a much bigger clone, this may be a read error. As the CDR3 is not closed by the conserved phenylalanine or tryptophan, this likely results from a read error. In nucleotides, the CDR3 is TGTGCCAGCAGTTTCGGAGGGACCGGCAATCAGCCCCAGCATCTT. This gives the protein CASSFGGTGNQPQHL. V and J are TRBV28 and TRBJ1-5, with a tentative D call TRBD1 (5 bases). The CDR3 covers 15 residues. Per germline, CDR1 MDHEN and CDR2 SYDVKM. The ends were cut back, 3 bases at V and 2 bases at J, with 11 bases in the middle.

A note on this clonotype: Possible read error: a much larger clone is one base away. The chain couples TRBV7-3 to TRBJ2-3, with 10 bases fitting TRBD1. This CDR3 spans 14 amino acids. Per germline, CDR1 SGHTA and CDR2 FQGTGA. CDR3 nucleotides: TGTGCCTGCAGCCCTGACAGGGGGCGGGATACGCAGTATTTT. It translates to CACSPDRGRDTQYF.

This clonotype showed up many times. This sequence joins TRBV20-1 and TRBJ2-3; 12 bases match TRBD2. The V gene end was trimmed by 5 bases and the J gene end by 4 bases; junction bases not matched to a gene: 4. In germline, CDR1 is DFQATT, CDR2 SNEGSKA (reference sequence). The CDR3 consists of 14 residues. The CDR3 bases are TGCAGTGCTCGGACTAGCGGGGAGGCAGATACGCAGTATTTT. Translation: CSARTSGEADTQYF.

The chain couples TRBV24-1 to TRBJ1-1, with D tentatively TRBD1 (5 bases). Trimming removed 5 bases from V and 5 bases from J, with 11 bases in between. The length of the CDR3 is 13 residues. From germline, CDR1 is KGHDR and CDR2 SFDVKD. In DNA, the CDR3 is TGTGCCACCAGTGGAGGGGAAAGGACTGAAGCTTTCTTT. Its protein is CATSGGERTEAFF.

This clonotype has ten or more counts. The V and J genes are TRBV21-1 and TRBJ2-1; TRBD1 reflects the table's D call only, with no check against the DNA. TRBV21-1 is described as a pseudogene. The CDR3 has 17 residues. The chain's CDR3 is CASSKVFWGAHYNEQFF. CDR3 sequence (DNA): TGTGCCAGCAGCAAAGTATTCTGGGGGGCCCATTACAATGAGCAGTTCTTC.